One sample yielded the 22 T cell receptor beta chains listed below, sequenced in a study of blood T cell repertoires in COVID-19. Profiling relied on immunoSEQ multiplex PCR, and the TCRdb table lists in-frame clones only, not all of them. This table holds 250,000 to 300,000 clones, around 86% found once. Sequenced material: peripheral blood. These receptors originate from a man between 18 and 29 years old with active or convalescent COVID-19.

The genes are TRBV2 and TRBJ1-2; perhaps TRBD1 as D (5 bases). Germline loops: CDR1 SNHLY, CDR2 FYNNEI. CDR3 length equals 17 residues. The ends were cut back, 0 bases at V and 3 bases at J, with 17 bases in the middle. The CDR3, as DNA: TGTGCCAGCAGTGAAGCGCTTCCCCCTGACAGCCACTATGGCTACACCTTC. It yields the protein CASSEALPPDSHYGYTF.

The J gene is TRBJ1-6, the V gene TRBV6-5; 8 nucleotides match TRBD1. The V gene end was trimmed by 6 bases and the J gene end by 7 bases; junction bases not matched to a gene: 5. This CDR3 spans 14 amino acids. Germline values: CDR1 MNHEY, CDR2 SVGAGI. This CDR3 reads CASRRTGSNSPLHF. In nucleotides, the CDR3 is TGTGCCAGCAGACGGACAGGGTCGAATTCACCCCTCCACTTT.

The J gene is TRBJ2-7, the V gene TRBV3-1 (or the pseudogene TRBV3-2); weak D call: TRBD2 (6 bases). The V and J ends lost 4 bases and 3 bases respectively, with 13 bases between them. Germline V gene lookup returns CDR1 LGHDT and CDR2 YNNKEL (reference sequence). This CDR3 has 14 residues. The CDR3: CASSPQWGGYEQYF. CDR3 nucleotide sequence: TGTGCCAGCAGCCCGCAATGGGGAGGCTACGAGCAGTACTTC.

This clone came up many times. The CDR3 DNA reads TGTGCCAGCAGCGTAGGCCGGGAGGAAGACTACGAGCAGTACTTC. Protein product: CASSVGREEDYEQYF. The chain employs TRBV9 and TRBJ2-7; 7 bases map to TRBD2. CDR1 and CDR2 (germline): SGDLS, YYNGEE. With V trimmed by 0 bases and J by 3 bases, 6 bases remained unmatched. This CDR3 region has 15 residues.

This clone showed up just a few times. The chain recombines TRBV25-1 with TRBJ1-2; TRBD1 aligns across 9 bases. CDR1 is MGHDK, CDR2 SYGVNS, per germline. The junction had 10 bases not matched to a gene; V was cut back by 9 bases and J by 8 bases. CDR3 length: 13 amino acids. The CDR3 reads CARCSGQGEGYTF. CDR3 nucleotide sequence: TGTGCCAGATGCTCGGGACAGGGAGAGGGCTACACCTTC.

The chain is built from TRBV6-5 and TRBJ2-5, with 7 bases identical to TRBD1. Germline V CDR1 and CDR2: MNHEY, SVGAGI. The CDR3 contains 14 residues. With 2 bases clipped from V and 5 bases from J, the junction kept 5 bases outside the gene matches. The CDR3 bases are TGTGCCAGCAGTTACCAGGGGGTTCGGGAGACCCAGTACTTC. Residues: CASSYQGVRETQYF.

This sequence joins TRBV6-5 and TRBJ1-4, with D perhaps matching TRBD1 (6 bases). The CDR3 length is 13 residues. V lost 10 bases and J 4 bases, leaving 13 bases between the germline ends. From germline, CDR1 is MNHEY and CDR2 SVGAGI. The CDR3 loop is CATRGALNEKLFF. Here the CDR3 DNA reads TGTGCCACGCGGGGGGCCCTTAATGAAAAACTGTTTTTT.

The V call is TRBV6-2 or TRBV6-3, the J call TRBJ2-3; tentative D call: TRBD2 (6 bases). Germline V lookup: CDR1 MNHEY, CDR2 SVGEGT. Trimming took off 2 bases at V and 0 bases at J, with 12 bases between the two ends. This CDR3 is 16 amino acids long. CDR3 nucleotides: TGTGCCAGCAGTTACGGGGGACTCCCCAGCACAGATACGCAGTATTTT. It encodes CASSYGGLPSTDTQYF.

The chain recombines TRBV30 with TRBJ1-1; D perhaps matches TRBD1 (6 bases). Trimming left V 3 bases short and J 6 bases short, with 14 bases between. There are 13 residues in the CDR3. The germline V gene encodes CDR1 GTSNPN and CDR2 SVGIG (reference sequence). The CDR3 reads CAWSPGTSSEAFF. The CDR3 DNA reads as TGTGCCTGGAGCCCAGGGACAAGCTCTGAAGCTTTCTTT.

The J gene is TRBJ2-3, the V gene TRBV4-1; D is possibly TRBD2 (6 bases). This CDR3 contains 15 residues. Per the germline V gene, CDR1 is MGHRA and CDR2 is YSYEKL. Trimming shortened V by 3 bases and J by 0 bases, and 10 bases separated the two germline ends. Written as DNA, the CDR3 is TGCGCCAGCAGCCAGGGTAGCGGTAGCACAGATACGCAGTATTTT. Translation gives CASSQGSGSTDTQYF.

This clone occurred once. The V call is TRBV19, the J call TRBJ2-1; TRBD2 matches at 7 bases. There are 16 residues in the CDR3. V was clipped by 5 bases and J by 8 bases; unmatched bases: 15. Germline CDR1 reads LNHDA; CDR2 reads SQIVND (reference sequence). The CDR3 DNA follows: TGTGCCAGTAGTTCCGACTTAGGGACTACAGGCTATGAGCAGTTCTTC. This gives the protein CASSSDLGTTGYEQFF.

This chain links TRBV7-9 with TRBJ1-1; the D gene is possibly TRBD1 (5 bases). The CDR3 has 16 amino acids. CDR1 is SEHNR, CDR2 FQNEAQ, per germline (reference sequence). V lost 6 bases and J 0 bases, leaving 17 bases between the germline ends. The CDR3 here is CASRFSLGGMNTEAFF. CDR3 coding DNA: TGTGCCAGCAGATTTTCCCTGGGGGGAATGAACACTGAAGCTTTCTTT.

This chain joins TRBV20-1 and TRBJ2-1, with 11 bases identical to TRBD2. V was pared by 3 bases and J by 7 bases, with 5 bases of the junction left unmatched. Germline values: CDR1 DFQATT, CDR2 SNEGSKA (reference sequence). The CDR3 is 14 residues long. As DNA, the CDR3 is TGCAGTGCTAGTTTAGCGGGAGGGCGAAATGAGCAGTTCTTC. It codes for CSASLAGGRNEQFF.

The chain carries TRBV29-1 and TRBJ2-7; D gene ambiguous. Germline CDR1 reads SQVTM; CDR2 reads ANQGSEA. V was trimmed by 6 bases and J by 0 bases, leaving 9 bases between them. This CDR3 is built from 12 residues. Here the CDR3 DNA reads TGCAGCGTAGCGATGCCCTCCTACGAGCAGTACTTC. As protein: CSVAMPSYEQYF.

The CDR3 here is CASSPLAGSNEKLFF. The DNA of the CDR3 is TGTGCCAGCAGCCCACTTGCAGGGTCTAATGAAAAACTGTTTTTT. The chain links TRBV3-1 (or the pseudogene TRBV3-2) to TRBJ1-4; possibly TRBD1 for D (5 bases). Per germline, CDR1 LGHDT and CDR2 YNNKEL (reference sequence). The CDR3 loop spans 15 amino acids. V gave up 4 bases and J gave up 3 bases, with 12 bases separating them.

This chain uses TRBV30 with TRBJ2-1; D is unresolved. The CDR3 spans 16 residues. Germline CDR1 reads GTSNPN; CDR2 reads SVGIG (reference sequence). Trimming took 0 bases from V and 0 from J, leaving 12 bases between them. The CDR3 DNA sequence: TGTGCCTGGAGTGTATCTATCTATCTCTCCTACAATGAGCAGTTCTTC. This sequence encodes CAWSVSIYLSYNEQFF.

This clone was counted between two and nine times. The chain recombines TRBV5-6 with TRBJ1-1; D is undetermined. CDR3 length equals 12 residues. Trimming pared 9 bases from V and 3 bases from J, leaving 12 bases between. From germline, CDR1 is SGHDT and CDR2 YYEEEE. CDR3 DNA sequence: TGTGCCACCTCGGTCTATGACACTGAAGCTTTCTTT. Its protein product is CATSVYDTEAFF.

V and J are TRBV4-3 and TRBJ2-5; 10 bases agree with TRBD2. The CDR3 runs 16 residues. The junction had 6 bases not matched to a gene; V was cut back by 0 bases and J by 5 bases. Germline values: CDR1 LGHNA, CDR2 YSLEER. CDR3 region: CASSQDGAGGGETQYF. CDR3 coding DNA: TGCGCCAGCAGCCAAGACGGAGCGGGAGGGGGGGAGACCCAGTACTTC.

The rearrangement links TRBV15 to TRBJ2-7; D might be TRBD2 (5 bases). The V gene's germline CDR1 is LNHNV and CDR2 YYDKDF (reference sequence). The CDR3 spans 15 residues. The V end was cut by 0 bases, the J end by 2 bases, with 11 bases between. Written as DNA, the CDR3 is TGTGCCACCAGCAGAGATACGGGGTCCACCTACGAGCAGTACTTC. It yields the protein CATSRDTGSTYEQYF.

This chain uses TRBV5-1 with TRBJ2-3; 7 bases match TRBD1. Germline V CDR1 and CDR2: SGHRS, YFSETQ. Unmatched junction bases numbered 2, after V lost 2 bases and J lost 2 bases. The CDR3 contains 14 residues. CDR3: CASSFEGATDTQYF. CDR3 sequence (DNA): TGCGCCAGCAGCTTCGAGGGGGCCACAGATACGCAGTATTTT.

This chain uses TRBV6-5 with TRBJ2-7; maybe TRBD2 (5 bases). Trimming shortened V by 1 base and J by 5 bases, and 12 bases separated the two germline ends. Per germline, CDR1 MNHEY and CDR2 SVGAGI. There are 14 residues in the CDR3. As DNA, the CDR3 is TGTGCCAGCAGTTACTTTCGGGGTCTCGACGAGCAGTACTTC. It is translated as CASSYFRGLDEQYF.

The chain employs TRBV6-5 and TRBJ1-2, with D maybe TRBD1 (6 bases). The CDR3 contains 15 residues. V shed 0 bases and J shed 1 base, with 9 bases lying between them. Per the germline V gene, CDR1 is MNHEY and CDR2 is SVGAGI. The CDR3 nucleotides are TGTGCCAGCAGTTACTCCGGACAGTATAACTATGGCTACACCTTC. Translation gives CASSYSGQYNYGYTF.